The present T cell receptor (beta chain) was sequenced within a study of blood T cell repertoires in COVID-19. For the study at large: The samples span acute and convalescent COVID-19 from the United States, Italy and Spain.

Looked up from germline, CDR1 is SGHRS and CDR2 is YFSETQ. The V end was cut by 1 base, the J end by 2 bases, with 11 bases between. This CDR3 region has 15 residues. Under the authors' procedure: Nucleated cell number was recorded as an estimate derived from reference gene primer amplification. The protocol was immunoSEQ multiplex PCR, while the TCRdb copy is restricted to in-frame clones and leaves out a portion. V, J and clone size reflect that table, while D and trimming were determined from the DNA. In the table there are about 160,000 clones, about nine tenths of which are singletons. The V gene is TRBV5-1, the J gene TRBJ2-3; maybe TRBD1 (6 bases). The sample was peripheral blood. This receptor was taken from a man aged 25 to 40 with COVID-19, enrolled during active disease. CDR3 sequence: CASSLRGTHTDTQYF. The CDR3, as DNA: TGCGCCAGCAGCTTGAGGGGGACCCACACAGATACGCAGTATTTT.